This T cell receptor beta chain was profiled in a study of cytomegalovirus exposure and HLA in healthy donors. Whole-study results and caveats: One variant, a missense change in DCLRE1C, was linked in a later analysis to TCR beta V- and J-gene trimming. An ancestry cluster, one associated with Asian ancestry, reportedly showed fewer N-insertions than the approximately 720-donor mean in a later analysis.

Notes on this clone: The antigen is unknown.

The germline CDR1 and CDR2 sequences are SNHLY and FYNNEI. The CDR3 consists of 14 residues. Trimming left V 3 bases short and J 3 bases short, with 9 bases between. The PCR made use of 60 Vbeta and 13 Jbeta primers. Measured with immunoSEQ multiplex PCR; TCRdb has only the in-frame clones, and not every one. There are over 65,000 clones in the sample; roughly 76% occur only once, and 7% to 7.5% lies in the top ten. Material for sequencing was PBMCs. This chain joins TRBV2 and TRBJ2-1; possibly TRBD2 for D (5 bases). The clonotype comes from a woman aged 40 to 50 in good health and CMV-seronegative. CDR3 nucleotide sequence: TGTGCCAGCAGTGACGGGATAGGCTACAATGAGCAGTTCTTC. It codes for CASSDGIGYNEQFF.